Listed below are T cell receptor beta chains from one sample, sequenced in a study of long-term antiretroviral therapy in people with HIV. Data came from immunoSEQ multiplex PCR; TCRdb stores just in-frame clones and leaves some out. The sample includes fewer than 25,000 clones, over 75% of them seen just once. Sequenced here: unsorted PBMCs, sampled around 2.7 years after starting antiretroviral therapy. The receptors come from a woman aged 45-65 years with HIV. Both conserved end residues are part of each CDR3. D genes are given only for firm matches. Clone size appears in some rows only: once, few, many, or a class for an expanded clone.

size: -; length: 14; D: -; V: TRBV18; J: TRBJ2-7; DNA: TGTGCCAGTTTGTCTGGCCAGGACCCCTACGAGCAGTACTTC; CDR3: CASLSGQDPYEQYF
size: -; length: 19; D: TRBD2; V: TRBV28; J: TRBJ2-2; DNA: TGTGCCAGCAGTTTATCGTCCGCGGGAGCGGTCGGCGGCACCGGGGAGCTGTTTTTT; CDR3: CASSLSSAGAVGGTGELFF
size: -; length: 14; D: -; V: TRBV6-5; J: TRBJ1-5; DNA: TGTGCCAGCAGAACTCTGGACACCAATCAGCCCCAGCATTTT; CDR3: CASRTLDTNQPQHF
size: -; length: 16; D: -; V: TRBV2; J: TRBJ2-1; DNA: TGTGCCAGTGGGGGAGGGGGAGCAAGCGCCTACAATGAGCAGTTCTTC; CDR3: CASGGGGASAYNEQFF
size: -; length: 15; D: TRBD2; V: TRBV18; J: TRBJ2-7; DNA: TGTGCCAGCTCACCAATAAGCGGGAGCTCCTACGAGCAGTACTTC; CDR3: CASSPISGSSYEQYF
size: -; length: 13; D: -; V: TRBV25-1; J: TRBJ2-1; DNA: TGTGCCAGCAGTGATCAAGATTACAATGAGCAGTTCTTC; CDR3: CASSDQDYNEQFF
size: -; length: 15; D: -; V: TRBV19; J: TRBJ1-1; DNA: TGTGCCAGTAGTATCGCCCTCAGGGTTAACTCTGAAGCTTTCTTT; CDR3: CASSIALRVNSEAFF
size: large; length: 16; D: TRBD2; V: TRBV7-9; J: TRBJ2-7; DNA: TGTGCCAGCAGCTTAGACCGGACTAGCGGGCCCTACGAGCAGTACTTC; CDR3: CASSLDRTSGPYEQYF
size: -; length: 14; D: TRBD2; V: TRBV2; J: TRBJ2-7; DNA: TGTGCCAGCAGTGCTCGGGAGGAGATACGCGAGCAGTACTTC; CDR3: CASSAREEIREQYF
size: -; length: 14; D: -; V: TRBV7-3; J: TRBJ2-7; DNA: TGTGCCAGCAGCCTTGCGTCCGGCCCCTACGAGCAGTACTTC; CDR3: CASSLASGPYEQYF
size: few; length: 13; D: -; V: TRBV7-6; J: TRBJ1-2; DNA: TGTGCCAGCAGCTTATTTGGGTTCTATGGCTACACCTTC; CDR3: CASSLFGFYGYTF
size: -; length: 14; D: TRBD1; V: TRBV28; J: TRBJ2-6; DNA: TGTGCCAGCAGGACAGGGCCCGGGGCCAACGTCCTGACTTTC; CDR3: CASRTGPGANVLTF
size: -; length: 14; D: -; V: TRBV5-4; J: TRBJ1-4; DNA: TGTGCCAGCAGCTTGTCAGCTTCCAATGAAAAACTGTTTTTT; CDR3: CASSLSASNEKLFF
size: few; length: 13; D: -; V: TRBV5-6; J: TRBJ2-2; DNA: TGTGCCAGCAGCTTGGATGACACCGGGGAGCTGTTTTTT; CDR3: CASSLDDTGELFF
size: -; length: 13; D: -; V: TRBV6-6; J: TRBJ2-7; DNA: TGTGCCAGCACTGATCCCGGGAACTACGAGCAGTACTTC; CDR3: CASTDPGNYEQYF
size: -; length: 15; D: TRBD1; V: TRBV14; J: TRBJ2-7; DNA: TGTGCCAGCAGCCATCGACAGGGGGTTACCTACGAGCAGTACTTC; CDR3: CASSHRQGVTYEQYF
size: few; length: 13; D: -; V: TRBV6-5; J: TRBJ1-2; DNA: TGTGCCAGCAGTTACTCGTCGGGGGATGGCTACACCTTC; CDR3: CASSYSSGDGYTF
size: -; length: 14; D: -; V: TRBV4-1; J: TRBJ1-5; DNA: TGCGCCAGCAGCCAAAGTTTTAGGGATCAGCCCCAGCATTTT; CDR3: CASSQSFRDQPQHF
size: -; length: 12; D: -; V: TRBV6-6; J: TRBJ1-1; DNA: TGTGCCAGCAGTTACTCGATCGGGGAAGCTTTCTTT; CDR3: CASSYSIGEAFF
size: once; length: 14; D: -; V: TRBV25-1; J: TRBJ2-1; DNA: TGTGCCAGCAGTGAACGGGAGTTTGCGAATGAGCAGTTCTTC; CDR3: CASSEREFANEQFF
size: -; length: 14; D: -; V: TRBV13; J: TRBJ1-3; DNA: TGTGCCAGCAGCCTACAGGATTTGCGAAACACCATATATTTT; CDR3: CASSLQDLRNTIYF
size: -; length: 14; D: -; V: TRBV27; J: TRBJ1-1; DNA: TGTGCCAGCAGTTTGACCCCGCCTAACACTGAAGCTTTCTTT; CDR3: CASSLTPPNTEAFF
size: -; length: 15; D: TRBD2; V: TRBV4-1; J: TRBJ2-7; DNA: TGCGCCAGCAGCCAAATAGCGGGAGGAGCCTACGAGCAGTACTTC; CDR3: CASSQIAGGAYEQYF
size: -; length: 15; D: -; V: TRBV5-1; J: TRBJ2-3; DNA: TGCGCCAGCAGCTTCACACTCGGGAGCACAGATACGCAGTATTTT; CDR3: CASSFTLGSTDTQYF
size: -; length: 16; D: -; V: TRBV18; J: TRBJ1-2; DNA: TGTGCCAGCTCACCACAGACTCAGGGGTTTGATAATGGCTACACCTTC; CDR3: CASSPQTQGFDNGYTF
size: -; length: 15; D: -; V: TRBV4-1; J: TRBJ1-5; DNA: TGCGCCAGCAGCCAAGATGCGCAGGGGAGTCAGCCCCAGCATTTT; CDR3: CASSQDAQGSQPQHF
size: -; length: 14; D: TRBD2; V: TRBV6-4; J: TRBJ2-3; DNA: TGTGCCACCTCGATTCTAGCGGGACTAGATACGCAGTATTTT; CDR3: CATSILAGLDTQYF
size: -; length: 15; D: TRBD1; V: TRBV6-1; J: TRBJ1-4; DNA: TGTGCCAGCAGTGGGTGGACAGGACAAGACGAAAAACTGTTTTTT; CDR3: CASSGWTGQDEKLFF
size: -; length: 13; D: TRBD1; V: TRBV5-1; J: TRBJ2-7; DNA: TGCGCCAGCAGCTTGGGGACAGGGTACGAGCAGTACTTC; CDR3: CASSLGTGYEQYF
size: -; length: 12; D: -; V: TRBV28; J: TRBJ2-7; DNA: TGTGCCAGCAGTCCAGTGGGAGGTGAGCAGTACTTC; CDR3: CASSPVGGEQYF
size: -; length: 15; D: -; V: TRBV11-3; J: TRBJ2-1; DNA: TGTGCCAGCAGCTTAGCGGGAACTACCTACAATGAGCAGTTCTTC; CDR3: CASSLAGTTYNEQFF
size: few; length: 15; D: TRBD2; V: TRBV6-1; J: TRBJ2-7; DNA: TGTGCCAGCAGGAACTACCGGGAGGGTTACTACGAGCAGTACTTC; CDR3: CASRNYREGYYEQYF
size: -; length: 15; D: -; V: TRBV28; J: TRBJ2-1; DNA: TGTGCCAGCAGTCGGACAGAGAGCTCCTACAATGAGCAGTTCTTC; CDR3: CASSRTESSYNEQFF
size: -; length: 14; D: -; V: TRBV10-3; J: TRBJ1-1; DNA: TGTGCCACCGCTGGTTTGGGGGGGGTCACTGAAGCTTTCTTT; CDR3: CATAGLGGVTEAFF
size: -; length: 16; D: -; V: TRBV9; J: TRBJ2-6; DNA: TGTGCCAGCAGCGTAGCCCCCCGATCTGGGGCCAACGTCCTGACTTTC; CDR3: CASSVAPRSGANVLTF
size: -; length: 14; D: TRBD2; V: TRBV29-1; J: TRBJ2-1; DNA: TGCAGCGTTGTAGCGGGGTGGGCCTACAATGAGCAGTTCTTC; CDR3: CSVVAGWAYNEQFF
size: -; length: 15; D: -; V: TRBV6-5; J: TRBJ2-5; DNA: TGTGCCAGCAGTTACGGAGGAGGGGGGGGCGAGACCCAGTACTTC; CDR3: CASSYGGGGGETQYF
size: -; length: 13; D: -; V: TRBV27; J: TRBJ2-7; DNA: TGTGCCAGCAGTTTGGCCAGTAGGTACGAGCAGTACTTC; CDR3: CASSLASRYEQYF
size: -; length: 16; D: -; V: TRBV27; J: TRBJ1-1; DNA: TGTGCCAGCAGTTCCCACACAGGGTTGGGAGGCACTGAAGCTTTCTTT; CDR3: CASSSHTGLGGTEAFF
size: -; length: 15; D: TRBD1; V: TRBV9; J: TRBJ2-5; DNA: TGTGCCAGCAGCGTAGCGGACGACAGGGGGGAGACCCAGTACTTC; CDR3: CASSVADDRGETQYF
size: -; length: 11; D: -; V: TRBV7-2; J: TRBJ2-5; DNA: TGTGCCAGCAGCTCACAAGAGACCCAGTACTTC; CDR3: CASSSQETQYF
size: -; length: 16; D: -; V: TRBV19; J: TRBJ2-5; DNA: TGTGCCAGTAGTACGGGGAGCACAAGAACGCAAGGGACCCAGTACTTC; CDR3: CASSTGSTRTQGTQYF
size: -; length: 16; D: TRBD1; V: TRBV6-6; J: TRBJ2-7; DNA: TGTGCCAGCAGAAATACTAAGGGACAGGAGATCTACGAGCAGTACTTC; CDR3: CASRNTKGQEIYEQYF
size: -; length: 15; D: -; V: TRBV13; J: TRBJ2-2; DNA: TGTGCCAGCAGCCCGGGACCCTTGAACACCGGGGAGCTGTTTTTT; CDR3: CASSPGPLNTGELFF
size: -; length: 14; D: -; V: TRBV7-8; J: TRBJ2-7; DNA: TGTGCCAGCAGCTTAGGTCTAGCTGACTACGAGCAGTACTTC; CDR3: CASSLGLADYEQYF
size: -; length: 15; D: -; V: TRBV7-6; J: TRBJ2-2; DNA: TGTGCCAGCAGCTGGGGCGGTCCCGTAGGCGGGGAGCTGTTTTTT; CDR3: CASSWGGPVGGELFF
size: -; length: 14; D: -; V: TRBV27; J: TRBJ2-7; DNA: TGTGCCAGCAGCGGAGGGGGCGCCTCCTACGAGCAGTACTTC; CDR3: CASSGGGASYEQYF
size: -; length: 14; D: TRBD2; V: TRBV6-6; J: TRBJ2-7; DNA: TGTGCCAGCAGTTTTGGTGGCGGGAGCTATGAGCAGTACTTC; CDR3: CASSFGGGSYEQYF
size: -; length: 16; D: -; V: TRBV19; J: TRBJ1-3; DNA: TGTGCCAGTAGTATAGCTACAGGCGTATTGGTGAACACCATATATTTT; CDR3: CASSIATGVLVNTIYF
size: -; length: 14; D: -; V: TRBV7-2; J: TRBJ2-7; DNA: TGTGCCAGCAGCTTAGACCCATCGTACTACGAGCAGTACTTC; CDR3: CASSLDPSYYEQYF
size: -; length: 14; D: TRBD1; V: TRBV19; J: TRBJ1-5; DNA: TGTGCCAGTAGTAGCCGACAGGGACTTATGCCCCAGCATTTT; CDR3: CASSSRQGLMPQHF
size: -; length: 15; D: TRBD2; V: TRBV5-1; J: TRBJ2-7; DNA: TGCGCCAGCAGCCCCTTTAGCGGGAGTGGTTACGAGCAGTACTTC; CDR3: CASSPFSGSGYEQYF